This TCR beta chain originates from a study of control samples from healthy donors and cancer patients. The table came from immunoSEQ multiplex PCR; TCRdb's copy has only in-frame clones and leaves some out. The table records 35,000 to 50,000 clones, around 87% of them present only once. The clonotype comes from a woman aged 55 to 70 with lung cancer. Sequencing input: PBMCs.

Here the CDR3 DNA reads TGCGCCAGCAGTATAGGGAACACCGGGGAGCTGTTTTTT. Protein: CASSIGNTGELFF. V is TRBV5-1 and J is TRBJ2-2; no firm D call. The CDR3 runs 13 residues. The germline gives CDR1 SGHRS, CDR2 YFSETQ. Trimming pared 5 bases from V and 1 base from J, leaving 6 bases between.